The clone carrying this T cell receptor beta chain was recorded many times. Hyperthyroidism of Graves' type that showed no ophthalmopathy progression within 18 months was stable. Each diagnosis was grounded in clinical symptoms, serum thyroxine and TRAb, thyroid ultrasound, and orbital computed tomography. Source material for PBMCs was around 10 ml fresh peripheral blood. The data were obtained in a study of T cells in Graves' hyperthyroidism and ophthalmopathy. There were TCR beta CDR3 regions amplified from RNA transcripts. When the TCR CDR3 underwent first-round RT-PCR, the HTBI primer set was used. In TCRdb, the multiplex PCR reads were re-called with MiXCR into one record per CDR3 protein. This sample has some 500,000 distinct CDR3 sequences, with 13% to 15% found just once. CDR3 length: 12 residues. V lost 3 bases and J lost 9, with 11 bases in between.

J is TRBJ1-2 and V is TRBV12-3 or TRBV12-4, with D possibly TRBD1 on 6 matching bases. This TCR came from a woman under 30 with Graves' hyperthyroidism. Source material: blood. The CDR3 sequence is CASSFGGPSYTF. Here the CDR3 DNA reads TGTGCCAGCAGTTTCGGGGGGCCCAGCTACACCTTC.